This T cell receptor beta chain was identified in a study of T cell responses to AZD1222 COVID-19 vaccine. Trimming cost V 7 bases and J 0 bases, with 12 bases left between them. Germline CDR1 is LNHDA and CDR2 is SQIVND (reference sequence). The CDR3 runs to 14 residues. The table came from immunoSEQ multiplex PCR; TCRdb's copy has only in-frame clones and leaves some out. The table shows fewer than 150,000 clones, with 90% to 95% occurring only once. The chain employs TRBV19 and TRBJ1-1; perhaps TRBD1 as D (5 bases). This clonotype was obtained from an adult who received the AZD1222 COVID-19 vaccine. The sample here was peripheral blood, taken 28 days after the second AZD1222 dose. CDR3 amino acids: CASKGRGMNTEAFF. In nucleotides, the CDR3 is TGTGCCAGTAAGGGGAGGGGCATGAACACTGAAGCTTTCTTT.